This T cell receptor beta chain was observed in a study of shared clonotypes between healthy human individuals. Broader study findings: Among non-shared clonotypes, generation probabilities were lower than among those shared by all four donors.

Comment on this clone: As yet, its antigen is unknown.

Sequencing used immunoSEQ multiplex PCR; TCRdb keeps in-frame clones, though not all of them. The sample consists of approximately 740,000 clones, almost 95% of them appearing once. The CDR3 has 13 residues. Trimming took off 6 bases at V and 6 bases at J, with 11 bases between the two ends. The V gene's germline CDR1 is MNHEY and CDR2 SVGAGI. Naive CD8 cells lacked CD45RO, underwent positive selection for CCR7 and left out terminally differentiated effector memory CD45RA+ cells. This receptor was identified in a man aged 25 to 45 in good health. The V call is TRBV6-5, the J call TRBJ1-4, with D unclear. The sample consisted of naive CD8+ T cells sorted from blood. The CDR3 DNA follows: TGTGCCAGCAGCCACGGAGGAGATGAAAAACTGTTTTTT. It yields the protein CASSHGGDEKLFF.